Below are 20 T cell receptor beta chains sequenced from a single sample in a study of T cell responses to AZD1222 COVID-19 vaccine. TCRdb's table, derived via immunoSEQ multiplex PCR, lists solely in-frame clones and lacks some. The sample shows about 130,000 clones, more than 75% of them seen only once. This material consisted of peripheral blood, taken on day 0 of AZD1222 vaccination. The source is an adult in good health.

This rearrangement joins TRBV7-2 to TRBJ2-5; 8 bases map to TRBD1. The CDR3 is 14 amino acids. Trimming cost V 5 bases and J 6 bases; bases outside gene matches: 8. Germline V lookup: CDR1 SGHTA, CDR2 FQGNSA. CDR3 bases: TGTGCCAGCAGCGACGACAGGGGACGAAAGACCCAGTACTTC. Residues: CASSDDRGRKTQYF.

V is TRBV4-3 and J is TRBJ2-7; 9 bases are a match to TRBD1. Germline assignment: CDR1 LGHNA and CDR2 YSLEER. The J segment lost 5 bases and the V segment lost 1 base, leaving 9 bases of the junction unmatched. The CDR3 runs to 16 residues. The CDR3 reads CASSQVSGTGNHEQYF. CDR3 nucleotide sequence: TGCGCCAGCAGCCAAGTAAGTGGGACAGGGAACCACGAGCAGTACTTC.

The gene calls are TRBV19 and TRBJ2-3; D gene unclear. This CDR3 contains 13 residues. The germline V gene has CDR1 LNHDA and CDR2 SQIVND (reference sequence). V shed 7 bases and J shed 6 bases, with 14 bases lying between them. The CDR3 DNA reads TGTGCCAGTACCGCGCCCTGGACGGATACGCAGTATTTT. Translating it yields CASTAPWTDTQYF.

The chain employs TRBV5-1 and TRBJ1-1; D not resolved. The V end lost 4 bases, the J end lost 12 bases, and 13 bases lay between the germline ends. This CDR3 contains 11 residues. Germline loops: CDR1 SGHRS, CDR2 YFSETQ. The CDR3 DNA is TGCGCCAGCAGCCTCCGGCTGGAAACTTTCTTT. Protein product: CASSLRLETFF.

The genes are TRBV27 and TRBJ2-7; possibly TRBD2 for D (5 bases). Between the trimmed V and J ends, which lost 7 bases and 0 bases, there was a span of 13 bases. The V gene's germline CDR1 is MNHEY and CDR2 SMNVEV (reference sequence). CDR3 length equals 14 residues. CDR3 sequence: CASKPGFSSYEQYF. In nucleotides, the CDR3 is TGTGCCAGCAAACCGGGATTCAGCTCCTACGAGCAGTACTTC.

V is TRBV18 and J is TRBJ1-5; 7 nucleotides line up with TRBD1. Per the germline V gene, CDR1 is KGHSH and CDR2 is LQKENI. J was trimmed by 7 bases and V by 5 bases; bases with no gene match: 11. This CDR3 is 15 amino acids long. Here the CDR3 reads CASSSTGRSIQPQHF. DNA of the CDR3: TGTGCCAGCTCATCGACAGGGAGGAGCATCCAGCCCCAGCATTTT.

As to this clone: An end of the junction differs from the germline gene, which may be a read error. The V call is TRBV6-1, the J call TRBJ1-2; 9 nucleotides agree with TRBD1. Germline V gives CDR1 MNHNS, CDR2 SASEGT. The CDR3 covers 14 residues. The CDR3 coding sequence is TGTGCCAGCAGAGAAGCCGGGACAGGGAAGAGCTACACCTTC. Protein: CASREAGTGKSYTF.

The rearrangement uses TRBV4-3 and TRBJ2-7; D unresolved. The CDR3 totals 14 residues. V gave up 1 base and J gave up 0 bases, with 7 bases separating them. Germline V gene sequence: CDR1 LGHNA, CDR2 YSLEER. This CDR3 reads CASSQAVNSYEQYF. CDR3 bases: TGCGCCAGCAGCCAAGCTGTCAACTCCTACGAGCAGTACTTC.

The chain joins TRBV9 to TRBJ1-1, with D possibly TRBD1 on 6 matching bases. V lost 5 bases and J lost 0, with 14 bases in between. The CDR3 consists of 15 residues. CDR1 is SGDLS and CDR2 is YYNGEE in the germline V gene. The CDR3 protein is CASSGRGLMNTEAFF. The CDR3 nucleotides are TGTGCCAGCAGTGGCAGGGGCCTGATGAACACTGAAGCTTTCTTT.

V and J are TRBV6-2 or TRBV6-3 and TRBJ1-1, with D hard to call. V lost 5 bases to trimming and J lost 0 bases, with 10 bases between them. Germline values: CDR1 MNHEY, CDR2 SVGEGT. CDR3 length equals 14 residues. The CDR3 spells CASSLLLMNTEAFF. CDR3 DNA: TGTGCCAGCAGTCTCCTACTGATGAACACTGAAGCTTTCTTT.

V gene TRBV5-1 combines with J gene TRBJ2-5; 8 bases align to TRBD2. CDR3 length: 16 amino acids. Trimming took 4 bases from V and 5 from J; bases not matched to a gene: 13. CDR1 is SGHRS, CDR2 YFSETQ, per germline. CDR3 residues: CASSVGLAGAPETQYF. For the CDR3, the DNA is TGCGCCAGCAGCGTGGGGCTAGCGGGTGCCCCGGAGACCCAGTACTTC. The whole variable domain, remainder taken from reference TRBV5-1 and TRBJ2-5, is KAGVTQTPRYLIKTRGQQVTLSCSPISGHRSVSWYQQTPGQGLQFLFEYFSETQRNKGNFPGRFSGRQFSNSRSEMNVSTLELGDSALYLCASSVGLAGAPETQYFGPGTRLLVL.

The chain uses TRBV2 and TRBJ1-1, with D unclear. Trimming removed 3 bases at V and 0 bases at J, with 11 bases between. The CDR3 totals 15 residues. CDR1 and CDR2 (germline): SNHLY, FYNNEI. The CDR3 region has the DNA TGTGCCAGCAGTGATTCGGGGAGGCTGAACACTGAAGCTTTCTTT. This encodes CASSDSGRLNTEAFF.

V usage is TRBV29-1 and J usage is TRBJ1-3, with a possible D match to TRBD1 (5 bases). The CDR3 contains 14 residues. Germline-derived CDR1 and CDR2 are SQVTM and ANQGSEA. V was pared by 4 bases and J by 2 bases, with 12 bases between. This CDR3 is CSVVVGTPGNTIYF. The CDR3 DNA reads TGCAGCGTTGTTGTAGGGACTCCTGGAAACACCATATATTTT.

The chain is built from TRBV9 and TRBJ1-3; no clear D. Trimming cost V 1 base and J 3 bases, with 11 bases left between them. The germline gives CDR1 SGDLS, CDR2 YYNGEE. There are 15 residues in the CDR3. CDR3 amino acids: CASSVTPGFGNTIYF. CDR3 bases: TGTGCCAGCAGCGTAACACCCGGATTTGGAAACACCATATATTTT. The full variable domain, its missing parts supplied by reference TRBV9 and TRBJ1-3, is DSGVTQTPKHLITATGQRVTLRCSPRSGDLSVYWYQQSLDQGLQFLIQYYNGEERAKGNILERFSAQQFPDLHSELNLSSLELGDSALYFCASSVTPGFGNTIYFGEGSWLTVV.

The chain carries TRBV5-6 and TRBJ1-2; no definite D call. The CDR3 is made up of 13 amino acids. V dropped 4 bases and J dropped 8 bases, with 15 bases sitting between them. Germline V gene data show CDR1 as SGHDT and CDR2 as YYEEEE. CDR3 protein: CASSLGSGLGYTF. The CDR3 DNA reads TGTGCCAGCAGCCTCGGCAGTGGGCTCGGCTACACCTTC.

This clone is a singleton in its sample. This rearrangement joins TRBV10-3 to TRBJ2-7, with no clear D. Germline loops: CDR1 ENHRY, CDR2 SYGVKD. This CDR3 is built from 13 residues. Trimming stripped 6 bases from V and 2 bases from J, with 11 bases between. CDR3 in DNA: TGTGCCATCAGGACCCAGCTTACCTACGAGCAGTACTTC. It codes for CAIRTQLTYEQYF.

The rearrangement joins TRBV11-3 to TRBJ2-7; 8 nucleotides agree with TRBD2. This CDR3 contains 13 residues. V dropped 8 bases and J dropped 6; count of bases not matched to a gene: 9. Per germline, CDR1 SGHNT and CDR2 YENEEA. The CDR3 loop is CASSRGGEREQYF. CDR3 in DNA: TGTGCCAGCTCCCGGGGGGGGGAGCGCGAGCAGTACTTC.

There are many counts of this clone. The chain has TRBV4-1 and TRBJ1-2; D not resolved. CDR1 and CDR2 from the germline V gene are MGHRA and YSYEKL. The V and J ends lost 3 bases and 2 bases respectively, with 22 bases between them. The CDR3 is 18 residues long. In DNA, the CDR3 is TGCGCCAGCAGCCACGTCGTGGCTGGACCAGTTCGAAACTATGGCTACACCTTC. Protein sequence: CASSHVVAGPVRNYGYTF.

This chain uses TRBV7-9 with TRBJ2-1; 9 bases are shared with TRBD1. The CDR3 is 14 residues long. V lost 8 bases, J lost 7 bases, and 9 bases stayed unmatched. CDR1 and CDR2 from the germline V gene are SEHNR and FQNEAQ (reference sequence). The CDR3 region has the DNA TGTGCCAGCCTTATGACAGGGGGTAATAATGAGCAGTTCTTC. This codes for CASLMTGGNNEQFF. Supplemented by reference TRBV7-9 and TRBJ2-1, the full variable domain reads DTGVSQNPRHKITKRGQNVTFRCDPISEHNRLYWYRQTLGQGPEFLTYFQNEAQLEKSRLLSDRFSAERPKGSFSTLEIQRTEQGDSAMYLCASLMTGGNNEQFFGPGTRLTVL.

V is TRBV2 and J is TRBJ2-1, with no clear D. Between the trimmed V and J ends, which lost 3 bases and 5 bases, there was a span of 17 bases. CDR1 is SNHLY and CDR2 is FYNNEI in the germline V gene. There are 16 residues in the CDR3. The CDR3 DNA reads TGTGCCAGCAGTGAGAGGTTTATGGAGCCTAACAATGAGCAGTTCTTC. Translating it yields CASSERFMEPNNEQFF.